These 15 T cell receptor beta chains originate from one sample sequenced in a study of T cell responses to AZD1222 COVID-19 vaccine. Assay used: immunoSEQ multiplex PCR; TCRdb lists only in-frame clones, some missing. The sample comprises approximately 44,000 clones, about 78% of which are singletons, and about 4.3% rests with the top ten. The sequencing here drew on peripheral blood, taken on day 0 of AZD1222 vaccination. The receptors come from an adult in good health.

This clone was seen more than once but under ten times. CDR3 nucleotides: TGTGCCAGCAGCGCACCTGAGACCGGGAGGACTGAAGCTTTCTTT. Its protein product is CASSAPETGRTEAFF. The chain employs TRBV9 and TRBJ1-1; D unclear. Germline V CDR1 and CDR2: SGDLS, YYNGEE. Trimming shortened V by 3 bases and J by 5 bases, and 17 bases separated the two germline ends. The CDR3 length is 15 residues. The entire variable domain, with the rest obtained from reference TRBV9 and TRBJ1-1, is as follows: DSGVTQTPKHLITATGQRVTLRCSPRSGDLSVYWYQQSLDQGLQFLIQYYNGEERAKGNILERFSAQQFPDLHSELNLSSLELGDSALYFCASSAPETGRTEAFFGQGTRLTVV.

The table lists this clone with a few counts. The chain carries TRBV5-5 and TRBJ1-2, with D possibly being TRBD1 (6 bases). Per germline, CDR1 SGHKS and CDR2 YYEKEE (reference sequence). With 4 bases removed from V and 0 bases from J, the gap between germline ends came to 22 bases. CDR3 length equals 18 residues. The CDR3 reads CASSKQGQEGYSNYGYTF. DNA for the CDR3: TGTGCCAGCAGCAAACAGGGCCAAGAAGGGTACTCTAACTATGGCTACACCTTC.

The J gene is TRBJ2-1, the V gene TRBV7-3; 9 positions match TRBD1. The J segment lost 7 bases and the V segment lost 5 bases, leaving 9 bases of the junction unmatched. The CDR3 contains 15 residues. Germline V gene lookup returns CDR1 SGHTA and CDR2 FQGTGA. The CDR3 is CASSPGQGFLNEQFF. The CDR3 bases are TGTGCCAGCAGCCCCGGACAGGGGTTCTTGAATGAGCAGTTCTTC.

The chain employs TRBV5-1 and TRBJ1-2; 7 positions agree with TRBD1. This CDR3 has 13 amino acids. The V and J ends lost 4 bases and 8 bases, in that order; junction bases with no gene match: 8. CDR1 SGHRS and CDR2 YFSETQ come from the germline V gene. The CDR3 protein is CASSHGQEMGYTF. CDR3 DNA sequence: TGCGCCAGCAGCCATGGACAGGAGATGGGCTACACCTTC.

Of note for this clone: The sample holds other DNA sequences that translate to the same CDR3. This chain joins TRBV6-2 or TRBV6-3 and TRBJ1-5; 7 nucleotides agree with TRBD1. Germline CDR1 and CDR2: MNHEY and SVGEGT. After removal of 5 bases from V and 4 bases from J, the junction contained 2 bases not matched to a gene. This CDR3 has 13 amino acids. The DNA of the CDR3 is TGTGCCAGCAGTCGGACAGGAAATCAGCCCCAGCATTTT. Amino acid sequence: CASSRTGNQPQHF.

V and J are TRBV14 and TRBJ2-3; the D gene is possibly TRBD1 (6 bases). The CDR3 has 17 amino acids. Trimming took 2 bases from V and 2 from J, leaving 17 bases between them. Germline CDR1 SGHDN, CDR2 FVKESK. Here the CDR3 reads CASSQREGDPFTDTQYF. Written as DNA, the CDR3 is TGTGCCAGCAGCCAAAGAGAGGGGGACCCCTTCACAGATACGCAGTATTTT.

This chain links TRBV6-5 with TRBJ2-2; D is perhaps TRBD2 (5 bases). The V end was cut by 0 bases, the J end by 3 bases, with 11 bases between. The CDR3 spans 16 residues. Per germline, CDR1 MNHEY and CDR2 SVGAGI. The CDR3 DNA is TGTGCCAGCAGTTACTCGTTCTTCGGGGACACCGGGGAGCTGTTTTTT. The encoded protein is CASSYSFFGDTGELFF.

The chain combines TRBV3-1 (or the pseudogene TRBV3-2) with TRBJ2-5; tentatively, D is TRBD2 (6 bases). Deletions cut 1 base from V and 2 bases from J, with 14 bases between. The CDR3 covers 16 residues. Germline V gene sequence: CDR1 LGHDT, CDR2 YNNKEL (reference sequence). The CDR3: CASSQGGGTQQETQYF. CDR3 in DNA: TGTGCCAGCAGCCAAGGAGGTGGGACTCAACAAGAGACCCAGTACTTC.

Notes on this clone: Different DNA sequences within this sample yield the same CDR3. The V and J genes are TRBV5-1 and TRBJ2-3, with TRBD1 identical over 10 bases. V dropped 0 bases and J dropped 0; count of bases not matched to a gene: 1. Germline V lookup: CDR1 SGHRS, CDR2 YFSETQ. This CDR3 is 16 amino acids long. This chain's CDR3 is CASSLAGQGSTDTQYF. CDR3 in DNA: TGCGCCAGCAGCTTGGCGGGACAGGGGAGCACAGATACGCAGTATTTT. Looking up the rest from reference TRBV5-1 and TRBJ2-3 gives the full variable domain: KAGVTQTPRYLIKTRGQQVTLSCSPISGHRSVSWYQQTPGQGLQFLFEYFSETQRNKGNFPGRFSGRQFSNSRSEMNVSTLELGDSALYLCASSLAGQGSTDTQYFGPGTRLTVL.

J is TRBJ1-3 and V is TRBV18; unclear D gene. Germline V CDR1 and CDR2: KGHSH, LQKENI. The CDR3 loop spans 15 amino acids. Trimming took off 6 bases at V and 0 bases at J, with 12 bases between the two ends. The CDR3 sequence: CASSPDESSGNTIYF. In DNA form, the CDR3 reads TGTGCCAGCTCTCCCGACGAAAGCTCTGGAAACACCATATATTTT. Full variable domain (missing parts from reference TRBV18 and TRBJ1-3): NAGVMQNPRHLVRRRGQEARLRCSPMKGHSHVYWYRQLPEEGLKFMVYLQKENIIDESGMPKERFSAEFPKEGPSILRIQQVVRGDSAAYFCASSPDESSGNTIYFGEGSWLTVV.

CDR3 nucleotide sequence: TGTGCCAGCAGTACGCCCGGGACAGGGGATTGGGGGGCTTTCTTT. It codes for CASSTPGTGDWGAFF. The J gene is TRBJ1-1, the V gene TRBV28, with 10 bases that match TRBD1. Trimming at V came to 5 bases and at J to 11 bases, leaving 14 bases not matched to a gene. The CDR3 extends over 15 amino acids. CDR1 and CDR2 from the germline V gene are MDHEN and SYDVKM. The full variable domain, rest sourced from reference TRBV28 and TRBJ1-1, is DVKVTQSSRYLVKRTGEKVFLECVQDMDHENMFWYRQDPGLGLRLIYFSYDVKMKEKGDIPEGYSVSREKKERFSLILESASTNQTSMYLCASSTPGTGDWGAFFGQGTRLTVV.

This clone qualifies as medium-sized. The V call is TRBV4-2, the J call TRBJ1-2, with a weak D call TRBD1 (5 bases). Trimming took 3 bases from V and 3 from J, leaving 8 bases between them. The CDR3 sequence is 13 residues long. Germline CDR1 and CDR2: LGHNA and YNFKEQ. CDR3 nucleotide sequence: TGTGCCAGCAGCCAGGACACCGACTATGGCTACACCTTC. This encodes CASSQDTDYGYTF.

The chain uses TRBV6-4 and TRBJ1-2; 9 bases map to TRBD1. Per germline, CDR1 MRHNA and CDR2 SNTAGT. V was pared by 2 bases and J by 8 bases, with 6 bases of the junction left unmatched. CDR3 length: 14 amino acids. The CDR3 coding sequence is TGTGCCAGCAGTGACACACAGGGGGCTACCGGCTACACCTTC. Amino acid sequence: CASSDTQGATGYTF.

The CDR3 sequence: CASSFPGQGGNTIYF. The DNA of the CDR3 is TGTGCCAGCAGCTTCCCGGGACAGGGAGGAAACACCATATATTTT. The chain couples TRBV7-2 to TRBJ1-3; TRBD1 aligns across 9 bases. The CDR3 contains 15 residues. Trimming at V came to 3 bases and at J to 4 bases, leaving 4 bases not matched to a gene. Germline lookup yields CDR1 SGHTA and CDR2 FQGNSA.

This clone was seen a few times. This chain joins TRBV6-5 and TRBJ1-6, with D hard to call. V lost 7 bases, J lost 9 bases, and 13 bases lay in between. There are 13 residues in the CDR3. Looked up from germline, CDR1 is MNHEY and CDR2 is SVGAGI. The CDR3 sequence is CASTERAGSPLHF. CDR3 sequence (DNA): TGTGCCAGCACCGAGCGGGCCGGTTCACCCCTCCACTTT.